This passage covers 3 T cell receptor beta chains from one sample sequenced in a study of blood T cells in healthy people across ages. PCR was performed a second time for about 7 to 12 cycles using a sample-barcoded 5' primer and a J-beta primer mix. One entry per CDR3 protein results from TCRdb running MiXCR on the 5' RACE reads. This sample has about 800,000 distinct CDR3 sequences; approximately 25% occur once, and the top ten carry under 4.5%. A further study also used this sample, focusing on T cells of mothers and their children.

The sequencing input was blood. These receptors originate from a boy aged 10-17 years in good health.

The chain combines TRBV4-1 with TRBJ1-2; D gene uncertain. The V and J ends lost 1 base and 8 bases respectively, with 8 bases between them. The germline gives CDR1 MGHRA, CDR2 YSYEKL. The CDR3 loop spans 12 amino acids. The CDR3 nucleotides read TGCGCCAGCAGCCAAGTGCCGGGGGGCTACACCTTC. Amino acid sequence: CASSQVPGGYTF.

This clonotype was counted a few times. V and J are TRBV29-1 and TRBJ2-5; 10 bases fit TRBD2. The DNA end is a closer match to TRBJ2-1, so the J assignment may be wrong. The CDR3 contains 14 residues. Germline V gives CDR1 SQVTM, CDR2 ANQGSEA. The CDR3 region is CSDVTSGYYNEQFF. CDR3 in DNA: TGCAGCGACGTGACTAGCGGGTACTACAATGAGCAGTTCTTC.

This rearrangement joins TRBV2 to TRBJ1-6; tentatively, D is TRBD1 (5 bases). V lost 4 bases, J lost 7 bases, and 14 bases lay in between. CDR3 size: 15 residues. Germline V lookup: CDR1 SNHLY, CDR2 FYNNEI. The CDR3 loop reads CASSVGRAGNSPLHF. CDR3 sequence (DNA): TGTGCCAGCAGTGTGGGACGGGCGGGGAATTCACCCCTCCACTTT.